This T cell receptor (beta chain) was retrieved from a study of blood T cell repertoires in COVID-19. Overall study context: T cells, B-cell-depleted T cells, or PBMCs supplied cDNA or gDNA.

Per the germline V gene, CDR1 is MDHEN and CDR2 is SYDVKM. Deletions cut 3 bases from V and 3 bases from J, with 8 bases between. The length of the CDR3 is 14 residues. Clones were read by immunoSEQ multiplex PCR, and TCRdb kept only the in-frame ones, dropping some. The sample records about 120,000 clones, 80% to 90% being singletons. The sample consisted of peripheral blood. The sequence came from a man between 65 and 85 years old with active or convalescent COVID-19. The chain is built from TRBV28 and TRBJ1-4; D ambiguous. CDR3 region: CASSLGSSNEKLFF. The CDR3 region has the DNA TGTGCCAGCAGTTTGGGCAGTTCTAATGAAAAACTGTTTTTT.